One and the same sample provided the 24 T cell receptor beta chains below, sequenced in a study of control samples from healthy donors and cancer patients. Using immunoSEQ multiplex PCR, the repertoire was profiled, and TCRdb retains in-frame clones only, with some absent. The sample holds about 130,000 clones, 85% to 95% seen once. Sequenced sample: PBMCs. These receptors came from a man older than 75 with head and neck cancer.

CDR3: CASSTSRVSSYNEQFF. The CDR3 region has the DNA TGTGCCAGTAGTACCAGCAGGGTGAGCTCCTACAATGAGCAGTTCTTC. The chain links TRBV19 to TRBJ2-1, with a tentative D call TRBD1 (5 bases). Germline CDR1 LNHDA, CDR2 SQIVND (reference sequence). The CDR3 runs to 16 residues. V was cut by 4 bases and J by 0 bases, with 13 bases left in between. The full variable domain, in which reference TRBV19 and TRBJ2-1 provide the parts outside the CDR3, is DGGITQSPKYLFRKEGQNVTLSCEQNLNHDAMYWYRQDPGQGLRLIYYSQIVNDFQKGDIAEGYSVSREKKESFPLTVTSAQKNPTAFYLCASSTSRVSSYNEQFFGPGTRLTVL.

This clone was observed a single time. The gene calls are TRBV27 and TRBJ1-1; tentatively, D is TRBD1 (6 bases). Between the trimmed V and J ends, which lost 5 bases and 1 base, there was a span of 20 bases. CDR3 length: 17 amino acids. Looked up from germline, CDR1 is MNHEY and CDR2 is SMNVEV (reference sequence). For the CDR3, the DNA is TGTGCCAGCAGTCGAATGGGGGGCGCAGGGCAGAACACTGAAGCTTTCTTT. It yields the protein CASSRMGGAGQNTEAFF.

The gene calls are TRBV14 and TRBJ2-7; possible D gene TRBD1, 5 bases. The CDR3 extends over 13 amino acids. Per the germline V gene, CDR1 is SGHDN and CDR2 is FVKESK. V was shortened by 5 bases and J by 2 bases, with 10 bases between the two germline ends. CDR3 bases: TGTGCCAGCAGCGTCGACAGAACCTACGAGCAGTACTTC. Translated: CASSVDRTYEQYF.

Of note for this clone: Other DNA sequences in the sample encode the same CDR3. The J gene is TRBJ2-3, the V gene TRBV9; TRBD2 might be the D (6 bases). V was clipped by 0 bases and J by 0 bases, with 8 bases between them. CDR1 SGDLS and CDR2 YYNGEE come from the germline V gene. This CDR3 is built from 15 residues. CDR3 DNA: TGTGCCAGCAGCGTAGTCGGGACTAGCACAGATACGCAGTATTTT. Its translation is CASSVVGTSTDTQYF.

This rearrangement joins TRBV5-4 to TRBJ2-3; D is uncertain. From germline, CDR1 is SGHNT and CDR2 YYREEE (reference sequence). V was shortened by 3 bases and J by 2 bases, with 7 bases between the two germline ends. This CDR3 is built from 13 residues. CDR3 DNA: TGTGCCAGCAGCTCGGTTAACACAGATACGCAGTATTTT. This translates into CASSSVNTDTQYF.

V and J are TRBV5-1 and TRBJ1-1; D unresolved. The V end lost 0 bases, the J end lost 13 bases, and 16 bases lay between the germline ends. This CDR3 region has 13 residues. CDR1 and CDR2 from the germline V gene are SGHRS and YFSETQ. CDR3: CASSLEPKGSVFF. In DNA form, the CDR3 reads TGCGCCAGCAGCTTGGAACCGAAAGGGAGTGTTTTCTTT.

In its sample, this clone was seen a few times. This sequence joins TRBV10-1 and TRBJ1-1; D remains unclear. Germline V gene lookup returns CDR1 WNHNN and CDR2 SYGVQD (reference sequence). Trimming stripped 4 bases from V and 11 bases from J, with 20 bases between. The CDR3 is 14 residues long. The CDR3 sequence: CASSGNRVGPLAFF. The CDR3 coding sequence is TGCGCCAGCAGTGGTAACCGAGTTGGTCCTCTGGCTTTCTTT.

The CDR3 DNA is TGTGCCAGCACCCTCGGACAGGGATGGGGCTACACCTTC. This codes for CASTLGQGWGYTF. The chain has TRBV12-3 or TRBV12-4 and TRBJ1-2; 8 nucleotides line up with TRBD1. The V segment lost 7 bases and the J segment 8 bases; nucleotides outside the gene matches: 9. CDR3 length equals 13 residues.

CDR3 sequence (DNA): TGTGCCAGCAGCCGCCCCCTGGGGACCTTTAATTCACCCCTCCACTTT. Translated: CASSRPLGTFNSPLHF. This sequence joins TRBV7-9 and TRBJ1-6; weak D call: TRBD1 (5 bases). Germline CDR1 and CDR2: SEHNR and FQNEAQ (reference sequence). This CDR3 has 16 amino acids. V was cut by 5 bases and J by 6 bases, with 17 bases left in between.

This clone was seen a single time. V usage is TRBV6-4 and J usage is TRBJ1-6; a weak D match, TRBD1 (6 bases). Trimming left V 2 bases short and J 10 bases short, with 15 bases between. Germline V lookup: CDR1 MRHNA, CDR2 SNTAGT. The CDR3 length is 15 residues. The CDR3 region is CASSDGAGEGSPLHF. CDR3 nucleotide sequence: TGTGCCAGCAGTGACGGGGCAGGGGAAGGATCACCCCTCCACTTT.

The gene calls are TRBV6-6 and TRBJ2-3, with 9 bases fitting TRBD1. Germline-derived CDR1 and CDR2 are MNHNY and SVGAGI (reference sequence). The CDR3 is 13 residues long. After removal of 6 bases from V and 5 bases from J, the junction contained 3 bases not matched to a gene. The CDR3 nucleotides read TGTGCCAGCAGGTGGACAGGGGAAGATACGCAGTATTTT. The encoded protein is CASRWTGEDTQYF.

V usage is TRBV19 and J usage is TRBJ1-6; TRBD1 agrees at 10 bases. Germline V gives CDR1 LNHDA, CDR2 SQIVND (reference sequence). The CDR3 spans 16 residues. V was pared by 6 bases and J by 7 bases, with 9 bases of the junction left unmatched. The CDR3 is CASRPGTGASNSPLHF. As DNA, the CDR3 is TGTGCCAGTAGACCCGGGACAGGGGCCTCGAATTCACCCCTCCACTTT.

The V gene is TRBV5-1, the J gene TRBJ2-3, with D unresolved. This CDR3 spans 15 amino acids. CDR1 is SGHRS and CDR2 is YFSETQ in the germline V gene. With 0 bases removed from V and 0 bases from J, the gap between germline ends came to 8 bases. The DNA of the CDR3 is TGCGCCAGCAGCTTGGAAGCATCTAGCACAGATACGCAGTATTTT. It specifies CASSLEASSTDTQYF.

In nucleotides, the CDR3 is TGTGCCAGCAGGGGGCTAGCGGCCACCATCTCCTACAATGAGCAGTTCTTC. Amino acids: CASRGLAATISYNEQFF. The chain combines TRBV5-4 with TRBJ2-1; 7 nucleotides agree with TRBD2. The CDR3 runs to 17 residues. With 5 bases clipped from V and 0 bases from J, the junction kept 11 bases outside the gene matches. Looked up from germline, CDR1 is SGHNT and CDR2 is YYREEE (reference sequence).

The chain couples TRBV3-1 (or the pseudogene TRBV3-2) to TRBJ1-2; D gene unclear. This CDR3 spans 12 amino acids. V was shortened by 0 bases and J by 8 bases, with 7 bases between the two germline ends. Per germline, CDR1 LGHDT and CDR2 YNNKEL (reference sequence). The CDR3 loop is CASSQDSRGYTF. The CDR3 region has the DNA TGTGCCAGCAGCCAAGATAGCAGGGGCTACACCTTC.

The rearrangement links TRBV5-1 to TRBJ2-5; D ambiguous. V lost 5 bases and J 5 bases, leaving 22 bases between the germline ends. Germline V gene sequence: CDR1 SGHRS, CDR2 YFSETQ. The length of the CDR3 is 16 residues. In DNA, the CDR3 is TGCGCCAGCAGACCTCAACTACCAGATGGCGATGAGACCCAGTACTTC. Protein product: CASRPQLPDGDETQYF.

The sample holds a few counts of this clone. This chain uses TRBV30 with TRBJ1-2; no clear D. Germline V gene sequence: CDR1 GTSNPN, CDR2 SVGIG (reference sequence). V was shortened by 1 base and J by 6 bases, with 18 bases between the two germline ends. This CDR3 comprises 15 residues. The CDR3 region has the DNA TGTGCCTGGAGTGGGACGCGGGAAGGGCCCAATGGCTACACCTTC. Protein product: CAWSGTREGPNGYTF.

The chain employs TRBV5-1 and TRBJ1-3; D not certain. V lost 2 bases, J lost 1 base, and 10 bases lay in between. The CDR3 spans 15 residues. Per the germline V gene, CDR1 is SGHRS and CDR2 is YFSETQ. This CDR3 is CASSFRAGSGNTIYF. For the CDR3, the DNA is TGCGCCAGCAGCTTTAGGGCAGGATCTGGAAACACCATATATTTT.

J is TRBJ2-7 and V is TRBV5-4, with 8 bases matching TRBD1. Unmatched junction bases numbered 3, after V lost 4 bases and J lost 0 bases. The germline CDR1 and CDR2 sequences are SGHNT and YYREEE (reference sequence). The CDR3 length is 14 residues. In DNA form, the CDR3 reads TGTGCCAGCAGCCCAGGGGGCTTCTCCTACGAGCAGTACTTC. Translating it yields CASSPGGFSYEQYF.

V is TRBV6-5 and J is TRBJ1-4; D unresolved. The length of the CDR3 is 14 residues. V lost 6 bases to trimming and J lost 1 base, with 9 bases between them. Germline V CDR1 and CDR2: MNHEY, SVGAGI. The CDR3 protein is CASSSGVTNEKLFF. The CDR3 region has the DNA TGTGCCAGCAGCTCCGGGGTAACTAATGAAAAACTGTTTTTT.

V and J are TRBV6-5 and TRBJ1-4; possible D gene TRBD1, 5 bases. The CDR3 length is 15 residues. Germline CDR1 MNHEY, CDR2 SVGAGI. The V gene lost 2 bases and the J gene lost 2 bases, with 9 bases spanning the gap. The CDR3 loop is CASSYVGTTNEKLFF. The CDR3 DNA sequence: TGTGCCAGCAGTTACGTGGGGACGACTAATGAAAAACTGTTTTTT.

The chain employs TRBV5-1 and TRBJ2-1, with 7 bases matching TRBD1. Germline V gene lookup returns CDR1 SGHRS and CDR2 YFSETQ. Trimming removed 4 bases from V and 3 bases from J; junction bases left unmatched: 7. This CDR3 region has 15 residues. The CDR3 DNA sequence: TGCGCCAGCAGCCCTACAGGGGTTGGCTACAATGAGCAGTTCTTC. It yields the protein CASSPTGVGYNEQFF.

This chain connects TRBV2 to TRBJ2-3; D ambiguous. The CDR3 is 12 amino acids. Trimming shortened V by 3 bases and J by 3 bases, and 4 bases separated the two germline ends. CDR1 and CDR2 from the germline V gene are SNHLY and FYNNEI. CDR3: CASSERTDTQYF. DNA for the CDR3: TGTGCCAGCAGTGAGCGGACAGATACGCAGTATTTT.

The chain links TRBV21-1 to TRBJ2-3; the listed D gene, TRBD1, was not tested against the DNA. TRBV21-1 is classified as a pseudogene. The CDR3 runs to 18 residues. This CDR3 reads CASSRRGTGGIGTDTQYF. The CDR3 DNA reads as TGTGCCAGCAGTCGCAGGGGGACAGGGGGAATTGGCACAGATACGCAGTATTTT.